This TCR beta chain was obtained from a study of blood T cell repertoires in COVID-19. Study summary: Some COVID-19 samples were acute and others convalescent; all came from the United States, Italy and Spain. T cells, B-cell-depleted T cells, or PBMCs supplied cDNA or gDNA.

Authors' processing steps: Reference gene primer amplification yielded estimated nucleated cell counts. This table comes from immunoSEQ multiplex PCR, and its TCRdb copy is limited to in-frame clones, with some not included. V, J and clone size reflect that table, while D and trimming were determined from the DNA. Counted here are over 60,000 clones, roughly 81% occurring once; the ten biggest clones make up 9.2%. Germline V gene data show CDR1 as PRHDT and CDR2 as FYEKMQ (reference sequence). V shed 1 base and J 5 bases; nucleotides not matched to a gene: 1. The CDR3 loop spans 13 amino acids. The material sequenced was peripheral blood. The source is a human donor in a cohort sampled during active COVID-19. The V and J genes are TRBV13 and TRBJ2-5; 7 bases agree with TRBD2. CDR3 loop: CASSLELAETQYF. Written as DNA, the CDR3 is TGTGCCAGCAGCTTAGAACTAGCGGAGACCCAGTACTTC.